This entry lists 23 T cell receptor beta chains sequenced from one sample in a study of human T cells and chemical hapten exposure. TCRdb analysed the RACE reads with MiXCR anew, one entry per CDR3 protein. Of over 65,000 distinct CDR3 sequences in the sample, 9.5% to 13% were seen once. Specified time point: patch test 2, 6 weeks after DPC sensitization. The treatment denotes: therapeutic diphenylcyclopropenone sensitization with weekly scalp DPC. The sample here was whole blood, taken in connection with sensitization to the hapten diphenylcyclopropenone (DPC). The origin of the receptors is a man aged 18 to 30 with alopecia areata. Some clones in this sample may be carry-over from other donors' samples.

The chain employs TRBV20-1 and TRBJ1-4, with 10 bases lining up with TRBD1. This CDR3 is 16 amino acids long. Germline CDR1 is DFQATT and CDR2 is SNEGSKA (reference sequence). Trimming at V came to 3 bases and at J to 5 bases, leaving 9 bases not matched to a gene. In nucleotides, the CDR3 is TGCAGTGCTAGGTCGACAGGGGGCCTACTCAATGAAAAACTGTTTTTT. It is translated as CSARSTGGLLNEKLFF.

This clonotype was counted a few times. This chain uses TRBV20-1 with TRBJ2-3; 7 nucleotides line up with TRBD2. This CDR3 region has 16 residues. The germline V gene encodes CDR1 DFQATT and CDR2 SNEGSKA (reference sequence). Trimming cost V 3 bases and J 4 bases; bases outside gene matches: 13. CDR3 in DNA: TGCAGTGCTAGCCCGTCTCTGCGGGGGATGCCAGATACGCAGTATTTT. Translation: CSASPSLRGMPDTQYF.

This clonotype was seen repeatedly, ten times or more. The chain recombines TRBV12-3 or TRBV12-4 with TRBJ1-5; no firm D call. The V and J ends lost 1 base and 5 bases respectively, with 15 bases between them. The length of the CDR3 is 16 residues. The CDR3 reads CASSLVLGRKDQPQHF. CDR3 DNA sequence: TGTGCCAGCAGTTTAGTTTTAGGCAGAAAAGATCAGCCCCAGCATTTT.

The chain recombines TRBV7-9 with TRBJ1-1; no clear D gene. The germline CDR1 and CDR2 sequences are SEHNR and FQNEAQ (reference sequence). CDR3 length: 15 amino acids. V shed 5 bases and J shed 1 base, with 14 bases lying between them. The CDR3 loop reads CASSPPWAENTEAFF. The CDR3 DNA reads as TGTGCCAGCAGCCCTCCGTGGGCCGAGAACACTGAAGCTTTCTTT.

This clonotype appeared a few times. The chain carries TRBV10-2 and TRBJ2-7; D remains unclear. V was pared by 6 bases and J by 0 bases, with 12 bases between. The CDR3 is 14 residues long. The germline CDR1 and CDR2 sequences are WSHSY and SAAADI. The CDR3 sequence is CASRVELGSYEQYF. DNA for the CDR3: TGCGCCAGCAGGGTGGAGCTGGGCTCCTACGAGCAGTACTTC.

V is TRBV20-1 and J is TRBJ1-1; D gene unclear. V lost 3 bases, J lost 7 bases, and 9 bases lay in between. CDR1 and CDR2 (germline): DFQATT, SNEGSKA (reference sequence). CDR3 length equals 11 residues. The CDR3, as DNA: TGCAGTGCTAGGCGGCAGTTTGAAGCTTTCTTT. Protein: CSARRQFEAFF.

This clonotype was detected many times. This chain uses TRBV2 with TRBJ1-6, with D possibly matching TRBD1 (6 bases). Germline V gene sequence: CDR1 SNHLY, CDR2 FYNNEI. The ends were cut back, 6 bases at V and 10 bases at J, with 13 bases in the middle. The CDR3 has 13 residues. This CDR3 is CASRNLGGSPLHF. The CDR3 DNA sequence: TGTGCCAGCAGAAATCTGGGGGGCTCACCCCTCCACTTT.

The table lists this clonotype with a few counts. V and J are TRBV6-5 and TRBJ1-1; TRBD1 matches at 7 bases. The CDR3 loop spans 16 amino acids. The V segment lost 2 bases and the J segment 7 bases; nucleotides outside the gene matches: 13. CDR1 and CDR2 (germline): MNHEY, SVGAGI. This chain's CDR3 is CASSYPKSTGPNEAFF. The CDR3 DNA reads TGTGCCAGCAGTTACCCTAAATCGACAGGGCCTAATGAAGCTTTCTTT.

CDR3 loop: CSAHLLNTGGSEKLFF. CDR3 nucleotide sequence: TGCAGTGCCCATCTACTAAATACAGGGGGCTCTGAAAAACTGTTTTTT. This chain joins TRBV20-1 and TRBJ1-4; TRBD1 matches 9 bases. With 6 bases clipped from V and 7 bases from J, the junction kept 15 bases outside the gene matches. This CDR3 has 16 residues. Germline V lookup: CDR1 DFQATT, CDR2 SNEGSKA (reference sequence).

This sequence joins TRBV7-9 and TRBJ2-2; the D gene is possibly TRBD1 (6 bases). CDR3 size: 14 residues. In germline, CDR1 is SEHNR, CDR2 FQNEAQ (reference sequence). Trimming removed 4 bases at V and 4 bases at J, with 10 bases between. The CDR3 nucleotides read TGTGCCAGCAGCTCGGCAGGGGCCACCGGGGAGCTGTTTTTT. Protein product: CASSSAGATGELFF.

This clonotype was counted at least ten times. The chain joins TRBV4-3 to TRBJ1-2; 8 bases fit TRBD1. Germline V gene lookup returns CDR1 LGHNA and CDR2 YSLEER. V shed 1 base and J 0 bases; nucleotides not matched to a gene: 4. This CDR3 spans 16 amino acids. CDR3 region: CASSQGTGGPNYGYTF. The CDR3, as DNA: TGCGCCAGCAGCCAAGGAACAGGGGGACCTAACTATGGCTACACCTTC.

This clonotype has ten or more counts. V is TRBV7-2 and J is TRBJ2-3; 7 bases agree with TRBD2. Germline V CDR1 and CDR2: SGHTA, FQGNSA. The CDR3 spans 15 residues. Trimming cost V 5 bases and J 3 bases; bases outside gene matches: 8. DNA for the CDR3: TGTGCCAGCAGCGTATGGACTAGTAAAACAGATACGCAGTATTTT. Translating gives CASSVWTSKTDTQYF.

This clonotype occurred many times. The chain has TRBV14 and TRBJ2-7; 7 bases are shared with TRBD1. With V trimmed by 4 bases and J by 4 bases, 10 bases remained unmatched. The CDR3 has 15 amino acids. CDR1 is SGHDN and CDR2 is FVKESK in the germline V gene. The CDR3 sequence: CASSRGPGQTYEQYF. CDR3 in DNA: TGTGCCAGCAGCCGCGGGCCGGGACAGACTTACGAGCAGTACTTC.

This clonotype appeared many times. This chain connects TRBV6-2 or TRBV6-3 to TRBJ1-2; 8 bases match TRBD1. The CDR3 has 15 residues. J lost 4 bases, V lost 7 bases, and 11 bases had no gene match. Germline CDR1 is MNHEY and CDR2 is SVGEGT. The CDR3 DNA reads TGTGCCAGCACCATCGCCAGGGGGCGGATCTATGGCTACACCTTC. It yields the protein CASTIARGRIYGYTF.

This clonotype has just a few counts. The chain links TRBV4-2 to TRBJ1-5; a weak D match, TRBD1 (6 bases). The CDR3 is 18 amino acids. V lost 0 bases and J lost 5, with 20 bases in between. Germline CDR1 LGHNA, CDR2 YNFKEQ. DNA of the CDR3: TGTGCCAGCAGCCAAGACATTCGGGGGGCGCTTATCGATCAGCCCCAGCATTTT. Amino acids: CASSQDIRGALIDQPQHF.

At least ten counts were recorded for this clonotype. The chain joins TRBV3-1 to TRBJ2-3; 10 bases agree with TRBD2. After removal of 2 bases from V and 2 bases from J, the junction contained 16 bases not matched to a gene. The germline V gene has CDR1 LGHDT and CDR2 YNNKEL (reference sequence). CDR3 length: 20 residues. Here the CDR3 DNA reads TGTGCCAGCAGCCAACCCTTATCTAGCGGGGGTGACGAGATCACAGATACGCAGTATTTT. Protein sequence: CASSQPLSSGGDEITDTQYF.

V is TRBV7-9 and J is TRBJ2-4; the D gene could be TRBD1 or TRBD2 (5 bases each). The ends were cut back, 2 bases at V and 5 bases at J, with 13 bases in the middle. CDR3 length equals 15 residues. Germline V CDR1 and CDR2: SEHNR, FQNEAQ (reference sequence). The CDR3, as DNA: TGTGCCAGCAGCTTACGGGGACCTAGCCAAAACATTCAGTACTTC. Translated, it gives CASSLRGPSQNIQYF.

This clonotype was seen at least ten times. V gene TRBV12-3 or TRBV12-4 combines with J gene TRBJ2-1; D perhaps matches TRBD1 (5 bases). The CDR3 totals 16 residues. V was cut by 6 bases and J by 2 bases, with 17 bases left in between. The CDR3 sequence is CASRPSGRGTYNEQFF. The CDR3 DNA is TGTGCCAGCAGGCCCTCAGGTAGGGGCACCTACAATGAGCAGTTCTTC.

The CDR3 reads CASSSTGVGQPQHF. The CDR3 DNA reads TGCGCCAGCAGCTCGACAGGGGTGGGTCAGCCCCAGCATTTT. This chain links TRBV5-1 with TRBJ1-5; 8 nucleotides match TRBD1. Germline V gene data show CDR1 as SGHRS and CDR2 as YFSETQ. This CDR3 has 14 amino acids. V dropped 3 bases and J dropped 6; count of bases not matched to a gene: 5.

This clonotype was detected many times. The rearrangement joins TRBV5-1 to TRBJ1-6; D is uncertain. The CDR3 contains 15 residues. The V and J ends lost 0 bases and 9 bases respectively, with 13 bases between them. Per germline, CDR1 SGHRS and CDR2 YFSETQ. The CDR3 coding sequence is TGCGCCAGCAGCTTGGGGGCAACGACGGGTTCACCCCTCCACTTT. This encodes CASSLGATTGSPLHF.

V gene TRBV19 combines with J gene TRBJ1-2; D is possibly TRBD1 (5 bases). From germline, CDR1 is LNHDA and CDR2 SQIVND (reference sequence). V was clipped by 5 bases and J by 4 bases, with 20 bases between them. The CDR3 is 16 amino acids. CDR3 bases: TGTGCCAGTAGTCCCCAACGTAGTGGGCAGGGCTATGGCTACACCTTC. It is translated as CASSPQRSGQGYGYTF.

This clonotype appeared a few times. This rearrangement joins TRBV7-9 to TRBJ2-1; no clear D gene. Per germline, CDR1 SEHNR and CDR2 FQNEAQ (reference sequence). CDR3 length: 14 residues. V was clipped by 5 bases and J by 0 bases, with 8 bases between them. The CDR3 sequence is CASSLLGSYNEQFF. CDR3 DNA sequence: TGTGCCAGCAGCCTCCTAGGCTCCTACAATGAGCAGTTCTTC. Full variable domain (rest looked up from reference TRBV7-9 and TRBJ2-1): DTGVSQNPRHKITKRGQNVTFRCDPISEHNRLYWYRQTLGQGPEFLTYFQNEAQLEKSRLLSDRFSAERPKGSFSTLEIQRTEQGDSAMYLCASSLLGSYNEQFFGPGTRLTVL.

This clonotype has ten or more counts. V usage is TRBV19 and J usage is TRBJ1-2, with TRBD1 matching 8 bases. Germline trimming cut 5 bases from V and 3 bases from J; bases unmatched to any gene: 2. Germline loops: CDR1 LNHDA, CDR2 SQIVND (reference sequence). CDR3 length: 13 residues. As DNA, the CDR3 is TGTGCCAGTAGTCCGACAGGGGACTATGGCTACACCTTC. It is translated as CASSPTGDYGYTF.